A single sample gave rise to the 16 T cell receptor beta chains below, sequenced in a study of cytomegalovirus exposure and HLA in healthy donors. Primers for the PCR totalled 60 Vbeta and 13 Jbeta. Only in-frame clones appear in the TCRdb table, and some are missing; sequencing was by immunoSEQ multiplex PCR. The sample contains a few hundred thousand clones, 80% of which appear only once. Input material: PBMCs. The receptors derive from a girl aged 2-9 years in good health and CMV-seronegative.

The chain links TRBV5-1 to TRBJ2-1; D remains unclear. With 0 bases removed from V and 6 bases from J, the gap between germline ends came to 13 bases. Germline CDR1 reads SGHRS; CDR2 reads YFSETQ. The CDR3 is 15 residues long. CDR3: CASSLGRMFPNEQFF. Here the CDR3 DNA reads TGCGCCAGCAGCTTGGGCAGGATGTTCCCCAATGAGCAGTTCTTC.

This chain uses TRBV5-1 with TRBJ2-1, with 10 bases aligning to TRBD2. This CDR3 spans 16 amino acids. Germline V gene lookup returns CDR1 SGHRS and CDR2 YFSETQ. Trimming at V came to 0 bases and at J to 7 bases, leaving 7 bases not matched to a gene. The CDR3 loop is CASSLVLAGGENEQFF. Written as DNA, the CDR3 is TGCGCCAGCAGCTTGGTATTAGCGGGGGGAGAAAATGAGCAGTTCTTC.

The rearrangement links TRBV13 to TRBJ2-7, with 14 bases aligning to TRBD2. The CDR3 totals 17 residues. The germline V gene encodes CDR1 PRHDT and CDR2 FYEKMQ (reference sequence). V trimming: 4 bases; J trimming: 2 bases; junction bases outside the gene matches: 7. The DNA of the CDR3 is TGTGCCAGCAGCTCAAAGGGACTAGCGGGGGAGACCTACGAGCAGTACTTC. Its translation: CASSSKGLAGETYEQYF.

As regards this clone: Other DNA variants within this sample encode the same CDR3. The chain is built from TRBV5-1 and TRBJ2-7; TRBD2 is a possible D gene (5 bases). There are 14 residues in the CDR3. Germline loops: CDR1 SGHRS, CDR2 YFSETQ. V was clipped by 7 bases and J by 1 base, with 15 bases between them. The CDR3 reads CASSEGPGSYEQYF. The CDR3 region has the DNA TGCGCCAGCTCTGAAGGCCCGGGGTCCTACGAGCAGTACTTC.

The chain combines TRBV7-2 with TRBJ2-3; D is perhaps TRBD2 (5 bases). Germline V gene lookup returns CDR1 SGHTA and CDR2 FQGNSA. Trimming removed 5 bases from V and 1 base from J, with 7 bases in between. The CDR3 loop spans 13 amino acids. CDR3 amino acids: CASSEEGTDTQYF. CDR3 coding DNA: TGTGCCAGCAGCGAGGAGGGCACAGATACGCAGTATTTT.

The genes are TRBV27 and TRBJ2-1, with TRBD2 as a possible D gene (5 bases). Per germline, CDR1 MNHEY and CDR2 SMNVEV (reference sequence). V was shortened by 5 bases and J by 10 bases, with 18 bases between the two germline ends. The length of the CDR3 is 14 residues. The CDR3 nucleotides are TGTGCCAGCAGTCCCCCGTTGAAGGGCGGGGAGCAGTTCTTC. This gives the protein CASSPPLKGGEQFF.

V usage is TRBV30 and J usage is TRBJ1-5, with 11 bases fitting TRBD1. The CDR3 is 14 residues long. Per the germline V gene, CDR1 is GTSNPN and CDR2 is SVGIG (reference sequence). J lost 2 bases, V lost 8 bases, and 5 bases had no gene match. The CDR3 region is CAQGQGAGNQPQHF. Written as DNA, the CDR3 is TGTGCCCAAGGACAGGGGGCAGGCAATCAGCCCCAGCATTTT.

This clone was seen only a few times. The rearrangement joins TRBV6-5 to TRBJ1-4; possible D gene TRBD1, 5 bases. CDR3 length: 12 amino acids. The V end lost 9 bases, the J end lost 7 bases, and 12 bases lay between the germline ends. In germline, CDR1 is MNHEY, CDR2 SVGAGI. CDR3 sequence: CARPVGGEKLFF. The CDR3 region has the DNA TGTGCCAGGCCGGTGGGGGGTGAAAAACTGTTTTTT.

Concerning this clone itself: An end of the junction does not agree with germline; a read error may underlie this. This chain joins TRBV7-9 and TRBJ1-4, with unresolved D. The V gene's germline CDR1 is SEHNR and CDR2 FQNEAQ (reference sequence). The CDR3 runs to 11 residues. The CDR3 protein is CSSGSGEKLFF. CDR3 sequence (DNA): TGTTCCAGCGGATCGGGAGAAAAACTGTTTTTT.

There are a few counts of this clone. The CDR3: CASRAGGLTEAFF. The CDR3 DNA follows: TGTGCCAGCAGGGCCGGGGGGCTCACTGAAGCTTTCTTT. The chain couples TRBV25-1 to TRBJ1-1; perhaps TRBD1 as D (6 bases). The CDR3 covers 13 residues. V was pared by 6 bases and J by 4 bases, with 12 bases between. In germline, CDR1 is MGHDK, CDR2 SYGVNS.

The V and J genes are TRBV6-5 and TRBJ2-1; TRBD2 is a possible D gene (5 bases). Germline-derived CDR1 and CDR2 are MNHEY and SVGAGI. Trimming cost V 8 bases and J 7 bases, with 21 bases left between them. This CDR3 contains 15 residues. As DNA, the CDR3 is TGTGCCAGCGCCAGTTGGGCGGGCACACAGAATGAGCAGTTCTTC. Amino acids: CASASWAGTQNEQFF.

This clone has more than one count but fewer than ten. J is TRBJ2-1 and V is TRBV7-9; no definite D call. The CDR3 consists of 13 residues. V lost 4 bases and J lost 9, with 13 bases in between. Germline loops: CDR1 SEHNR, CDR2 FQNEAQ (reference sequence). Here the CDR3 reads CASSSPQPGEQFF. The CDR3 DNA sequence: TGTGCCAGCAGCTCCCCCCAACCGGGTGAGCAGTTCTTC.

This sequence joins TRBV6-5 and TRBJ1-3; D uncertain. CDR1 is MNHEY, CDR2 SVGAGI, per germline. Trimming stripped 0 bases from V and 4 bases from J, with 7 bases between. The CDR3 extends over 14 amino acids. CDR3 nucleotide sequence: TGTGCCAGCAGTTACTCTAGTCCGGGAAACACCATATATTTT. Protein product: CASSYSSPGNTIYF.

The chain recombines TRBV11-2 with TRBJ2-7; 8 bases are a match to TRBD1. CDR1 and CDR2 from the germline V gene are SGHAT and FQNNGV. Trimming cost V 1 base and J 6 bases; bases outside gene matches: 8. CDR3 length: 15 residues. The CDR3 reads CASSLGMDRAGEQYF. For the CDR3, the DNA is TGTGCCAGCAGCTTAGGGATGGACAGGGCTGGCGAGCAGTACTTC. Together with reference TRBV11-2 and TRBJ2-7, the CDR3 gives the full variable domain: EAGVAQSPRYKIIEKRQSVAFWCNPISGHATLYWYQQILGQGPKLLIQFQNNGVVDDSQLPKDRFSAERLKGVDSTLKIQPAKLEDSAVYLCASSLGMDRAGEQYFGPGTRLTVT.

V and J are TRBV7-6 and TRBJ2-5; 10 bases align to TRBD2. The end of the DNA aligns better with TRBJ2-7, so the J call may be wrong. CDR1 SGHVS and CDR2 FNYEAQ come from the germline V gene. This CDR3 has 13 residues. The chain's CDR3 is CASSSWTSGEQYF. CDR3 sequence (DNA): TGTGCCAGCAGCTCCTGGACTAGCGGCGAGCAGTACTTC.

This clone was found a few times. V is TRBV30 and J is TRBJ1-3, with D possibly being TRBD1 (6 bases). V was shortened by 1 base and J by 9 bases, with 7 bases between the two germline ends. There are 11 residues in the CDR3. Germline V gene data show CDR1 as GTSNPN and CDR2 as SVGIG (reference sequence). The CDR3 bases are TGTGCCTGGAGTGGCAGGGGCACCATATATTTT. This encodes CAWSGRGTIYF. Drawing the rest from reference TRBV30 and TRBJ1-3, the complete variable domain is SQTIHQWPATLVQPVGSPLSLECTVEGTSNPNLYWYRQAAGRGLQLLFYSVGIGQISSEVPQNLSASRPQDRQFILSSKKLLLSDSGFYLCAWSGRGTIYFGEGSWLTVV.